Shown below are 9 T cell receptor beta chains from a single sample sequenced in a study of blood T cell repertoires in COVID-19. Here immunoSEQ multiplex PCR was the method, and the copy in TCRdb shows in-frame clones only, minus some. The sample carries around 200,000 clones, roughly 90% recorded once. Sequenced sample: PBMCs or T cells enriched from blood (not recorded which). These receptors were collected from a woman between 25 and 40 years old who had been exposed to COVID-19.

The genes are TRBV19 and TRBJ1-3; 9 nucleotides agree with TRBD1. With 6 bases clipped from V and 2 bases from J, the junction kept 5 bases outside the gene matches. The CDR3 is 15 residues long. CDR1 and CDR2 (germline): LNHDA, SQIVND (reference sequence). The DNA of the CDR3 is TGTGCCAGTAGCCTCGGGACAGGGCCTGGAAACACCATATATTTT. Translated: CASSLGTGPGNTIYF.

The J gene is TRBJ2-3, the V gene TRBV9, with 7 bases matching TRBD1. V shed 0 bases, J shed 2 bases, and the junction held 3 bases outside the gene matches. The CDR3 is 15 amino acids. CDR1 and CDR2 from the germline V gene are SGDLS and YYNGEE. The CDR3 region is CASSVEGAHTDTQYF. CDR3 nucleotide sequence: TGTGCCAGCAGCGTAGAGGGGGCCCACACAGATACGCAGTATTTT.

The V and J genes are TRBV19 and TRBJ1-1; no definite D call. From germline, CDR1 is LNHDA and CDR2 SQIVND (reference sequence). The CDR3 is 16 residues long. The germline V and J ends were trimmed by 3 bases and 1 base, with 15 bases remaining between them. CDR3 residues: CASSIGALLWNTEAFF. Here the CDR3 DNA reads TGTGCCAGTAGTATCGGTGCTCTACTTTGGAACACTGAAGCTTTCTTT.

This chain uses TRBV2 with TRBJ2-7, with TRBD1 matching over 9 bases. The CDR3 is 14 residues long. Germline lookup yields CDR1 SNHLY and CDR2 FYNNEI. The J segment lost 3 bases and the V segment lost 3 bases, leaving 3 bases of the junction unmatched. DNA of the CDR3: TGTGCCAGCAGTGACCTGGACAGGGGCTACGAGCAGTACTTC. Protein: CASSDLDRGYEQYF.

In its sample, this clone was seen a few times. The V and J genes are TRBV11-2 and TRBJ1-2; no firm D call. CDR1 and CDR2 (germline): SGHAT, FQNNGV. V was shortened by 3 bases and J by 4 bases, with 12 bases between the two germline ends. This CDR3 spans 14 amino acids. CDR3 amino acids: CASSFNSESYGYTF. The CDR3 coding sequence is TGTGCCAGCAGCTTTAACAGTGAAAGCTATGGCTACACCTTC.

As for this clone: At one boundary the junction diverges from the germline segment, which might be a read error. This rearrangement joins TRBV5-4 to TRBJ1-2; D may be TRBD1 (6 bases). This CDR3 region has 14 residues. Germline loops: CDR1 SGHNT, CDR2 YYREEE (reference sequence). CDR3 residues: CVSSLQGLGYGYTF. As DNA, the CDR3 is TGTGTCAGCAGCTTACAGGGCTTGGGCTATGGCTACACCTTC.

CDR3 bases: TGTGCCTGGAGCGCTTCCCGGACAGGGAGTATAAGCAATCAGCCCCAGCATTTT. Encoded protein: CAWSASRTGSISNQPQHF. The J gene is TRBJ1-5, the V gene TRBV30; 8 positions agree with TRBD1. The CDR3 totals 18 residues. Germline loops: CDR1 GTSNPN, CDR2 SVGIG (reference sequence). The trim removed 3 bases at V and 1 base at J, leaving 14 bases unmatched.

The chain uses TRBV27 and TRBJ2-6; tentatively, D is TRBD2 (5 bases). The CDR3 sequence is 15 residues long. V dropped 5 bases and J dropped 4 bases, with 12 bases sitting between them. In germline, CDR1 is MNHEY, CDR2 SMNVEV (reference sequence). The CDR3 loop reads CASSPGWAGANVLTF. Written as DNA, the CDR3 is TGTGCCAGCAGTCCGGGGTGGGCCGGGGCCAACGTCCTGACTTTC. The full variable domain, its missing parts supplied by reference TRBV27 and TRBJ2-6, is EAQVTQNPRYLITVTGKKLTVTCSQNMNHEYMSWYRQDPGLGLRQIYYSMNVEVTDKGDVPEGYKVSRKEKRNFPLILESPSPNQTSLYFCASSPGWAGANVLTFGAGSRLTVL.

The rearrangement joins TRBV14 to TRBJ1-6; TRBD1 aligns across 11 bases. V was clipped by 8 bases and J by 6 bases; unmatched bases: 9. The CDR3 totals 16 residues. The germline V gene has CDR1 SGHDN and CDR2 FVKESK. CDR3 sequence (DNA): TGTGCCAGCTCGACGGTAGGGACAGGGGGTAATTCACCCCTCCACTTT. Translated: CASSTVGTGGNSPLHF.